The 18 T cell receptor beta chains below come from one sample, sequenced in a study of post-analysis software for immune sequencing data. General study findings and limits: Compared with controls, patients had more of five or six TRBV segments, including TRBV5-6, TRBV5-1 and TRBV20-1.

The TCR beta cDNA libraries contained unique molecular identifiers. TCRdb recomputed calls from the PCR reads with MiXCR, one row per CDR3 protein. The data contain hundreds of thousands of distinct CDR3 sequences, more than 50% of them singletons. Which antigens these TCRs recognize remains unknown. What was sequenced was blood. Receptor source: a girl aged 2-10 years with multiple sclerosis.

The CDR3 here is CASSLARGIEAFF. CDR3 in DNA: TGCGCCAGCAGCTTGGCTCGCGGGATTGAAGCTTTCTTT. The chain uses TRBV5-1 and TRBJ1-1; D call uncertain. CDR1 and CDR2 from the germline V gene are SGHRS and YFSETQ. V was trimmed by 0 bases and J by 7 bases, leaving 10 bases between them. This CDR3 has 13 amino acids.

This chain connects TRBV7-3 to TRBJ2-1; TRBD2 matches 8 bases. The J call is doubtful: the DNA matches TRBJ2-7 better. The CDR3 has 14 amino acids. The germline CDR1 and CDR2 sequences are SGHTA and FQGTGA. CDR3 protein: CASSDGRALNEQYF. The DNA for the CDR3 is TGTGCCAGCAGCGACGGGAGGGCCCTCAATGAGCAGTACTTC.

This chain links TRBV5-1 with TRBJ2-6; no firm D call. V shed 0 bases and J shed 1 base, with 8 bases lying between them. CDR3 size: 16 residues. Germline CDR1 and CDR2: SGHRS and YFSETQ. The chain's CDR3 is CASSLDGLSGANVLTF. CDR3 DNA: TGCGCCAGCAGCTTGGACGGATTATCTGGGGCCAACGTCCTGACTTTC.

The rearrangement uses TRBV10-3 and TRBJ2-4; 12 bases match TRBD1. The CDR3 extends over 18 amino acids. V shed 3 bases and J 6 bases; nucleotides not matched to a gene: 12. Germline V CDR1 and CDR2: ENHRY, SYGVKD. Written as DNA, the CDR3 is TGTGCCATCAGTGAAAGAAGGGACAGGGGGCGCGGGGGAAACATTCAGTACTTC. It is translated as CAISERRDRGRGGNIQYF.

The rearrangement uses TRBV6-5 and TRBJ2-3; a weak D match, TRBD1 (5 bases). The germline CDR1 and CDR2 sequences are MNHEY and SVGAGI. This CDR3 has 14 residues. V was cut by 2 bases and J by 6 bases, with 12 bases left in between. CDR3 sequence: CASSYKGPGDTQYF. The CDR3 DNA reads TGTGCCAGCAGTTACAAGGGGCCGGGTGATACGCAGTATTTT.

The rearrangement uses TRBV6-5 and TRBJ2-5; D possibly corresponds to TRBD2 (6 bases). This CDR3 spans 12 amino acids. Trimming left V 8 bases short and J 1 base short, with 8 bases between. The germline gives CDR1 MNHEY, CDR2 SVGAGI. CDR3 amino acids: CASGRLQETQYF. CDR3 bases: TGTGCCAGCGGGAGGCTCCAAGAGACCCAGTACTTC.

This chain uses TRBV20-1 with TRBJ2-1; 11 positions agree with TRBD1. CDR3 length: 14 residues. In germline, CDR1 is DFQATT, CDR2 SNEGSKA (reference sequence). Trimming at V came to 5 bases and at J to 7 bases, leaving 7 bases not matched to a gene. CDR3 protein: CSASRTGGRNEQFF. The CDR3 DNA reads as TGCAGTGCTTCCCGGACAGGGGGCAGGAATGAGCAGTTCTTC.

The V call is TRBV20-1, the J call TRBJ1-2; TRBD1 aligns across 10 bases. The CDR3 length is 14 residues. Trimming at V came to 1 base and at J to 6 bases, leaving 5 bases not matched to a gene. Germline lookup yields CDR1 DFQATT and CDR2 SNEGSKA (reference sequence). The CDR3 sequence is CSARARQGAHGYTF. The CDR3 nucleotides read TGCAGTGCTAGAGCTAGACAGGGGGCGCATGGCTACACCTTC.

The chain joins TRBV6-5 to TRBJ2-1, with unresolved D. Germline values: CDR1 MNHEY, CDR2 SVGAGI. The CDR3 consists of 11 residues. Trimming removed 6 bases at V and 7 bases at J, with 7 bases between. The CDR3 spells CASRESNEQFF. CDR3 bases: TGTGCCAGCAGGGAATCAAATGAGCAGTTCTTC.

This chain connects TRBV29-1 to TRBJ2-3, with no clear D. V lost 7 bases, J lost 0 bases, and 8 bases lay in between. CDR1 and CDR2 (germline): SQVTM, ANQGSEA. The CDR3 totals 12 residues. This chain's CDR3 is CSGSSSTDTQYF. The CDR3, as DNA: TGCAGCGGAAGTTCTAGCACAGATACGCAGTATTTT.

The CDR3 region has the DNA TGCAGCGTTGGAGCGGTTGCCTCCTACAATGAGCAGTTCTTC. Its translation is CSVGAVASYNEQFF. The chain has TRBV29-1 and TRBJ2-1; D perhaps matches TRBD2 (5 bases). V lost 4 bases, J lost 0 bases, and 10 bases lay in between. CDR1 is SQVTM and CDR2 is ANQGSEA in the germline V gene. The CDR3 sequence is 14 residues long.

V is TRBV7-2 and J is TRBJ1-1, with D unresolved. Deletions cut 4 bases from V and 11 bases from J, with 23 bases between. This CDR3 region has 15 residues. Germline values: CDR1 SGHTA, CDR2 FQGNSA. As DNA, the CDR3 is TGTGCCAGCAGCTCCGACTCATCCCCTGGGAGCATGGCTTTCTTT. This sequence encodes CASSSDSSPGSMAFF. Complete variable domain (other parts from reference TRBV7-2 and TRBJ1-1): GAGVSQSPSNKVTEKGKDVELRCDPISGHTALYWYRQSLGQGLEFLIYFQGNSAPDKSGLPSDRFSAERTGGSVSTLTIQRTQQEDSAVYLCASSSDSSPGSMAFFGQGTRLTVV.

The V gene is TRBV12-3 or TRBV12-4, the J gene TRBJ1-2; the match to TRBD1 covers 7 bases. The junction had 15 bases not matched to a gene; V was cut back by 6 bases and J by 8 bases. The CDR3 loop spans 15 amino acids. Here the CDR3 reads CASRPSGGPTWGYTF. The CDR3 coding sequence is TGTGCCAGCAGGCCGTCAGGGGGACCGACTTGGGGCTACACCTTC.

There are a few counts of this clonotype. V usage is TRBV13 and J usage is TRBJ2-7; D uncertain. V lost 5 bases, J lost 1 base, and 9 bases lay in between. The germline V gene encodes CDR1 PRHDT and CDR2 FYEKMQ (reference sequence). The CDR3 covers 13 residues. CDR3 sequence: CASSVGRSYEQYF. CDR3 nucleotide sequence: TGTGCCAGCAGCGTGGGCCGATCCTACGAGCAGTACTTC.

V usage is TRBV7-2 and J usage is TRBJ2-5; TRBD1 aligns across 9 bases. This CDR3 has 15 residues. The germline V gene encodes CDR1 SGHTA and CDR2 FQGNSA. The trim removed 5 bases at V and 2 bases at J, leaving 6 bases unmatched. The CDR3 loop reads CASSPGQGLQETQYF. In DNA form, the CDR3 reads TGTGCCAGCAGCCCGGGACAGGGTCTTCAAGAGACCCAGTACTTC.

CDR3 bases: TGTGCCACCAGTCCGGACAGGGGCAACACTGAAGCTTTCTTT. Translating it yields CATSPDRGNTEAFF. The chain couples TRBV15 to TRBJ1-1, with 9 bases that match TRBD1. The germline V gene encodes CDR1 LNHNV and CDR2 YYDKDF (reference sequence). V was clipped by 6 bases and J by 2 bases; unmatched bases: 4. The CDR3 runs to 14 residues.

This clonotype showed up just a few times. This rearrangement joins TRBV7-2 to TRBJ2-5; D remains unclear. Trimming removed 4 bases at V and 5 bases at J, with 14 bases between. The CDR3 runs to 14 residues. Germline CDR1 is SGHTA and CDR2 is FQGNSA. CDR3 sequence: CASSYGRFGETQYF. In nucleotides, the CDR3 is TGTGCCAGCAGCTACGGACGCTTTGGGGAGACCCAGTACTTC.

The chain is built from TRBV21-1 and TRBJ1-1. TRBV21-1 counts as a pseudogene. This CDR3 has 15 residues. The CDR3 protein is CASSKVLAEGTEAFF. DNA for the CDR3: TGTGCCAGCAGCAAAGTTCTGGCAGAGGGCACTGAAGCTTTCTTT.